This record concerns one T cell receptor beta chain sequence. The antigen is not known. Via MiXCR, TCRdb re-called the RT-PCR reads, giving one row per CDR3 protein. Altogether fewer than 350,000 distinct CDR3 sequences are present, 20% to 25% being singletons, with the ten largest covering roughly 10%. This sample was included in a study of response to subunit inactivated influenza vaccine. Germline assignment: CDR1 MNHEY and CDR2 SVGEGT. The CDR3 has 16 residues. The J segment lost 3 bases and the V segment lost 2 bases, leaving 7 bases of the junction unmatched. Study outcomes and limitations: Authors suggested each seasonal influenza vaccination recruits few new T cells.

This sample comprised PBMCs from blood, obtained less than 22 months after vaccination. The chain links TRBV6-2 or TRBV6-3 to TRBJ1-5, with TRBD1 identical over 7 bases. The receptor was isolated from a man between 50 and 75 years old who received an inactivated influenza vaccine. This chain's CDR3 is CASSYGSGQVNQPQHF. For the CDR3, the DNA is TGTGCCAGCAGTTACGGTTCTGGACAGGTCAATCAGCCCCAGCATTTT.